This is a list of T cell receptor beta chains from one sample in a study of blood T cell repertoires in COVID-19. Profiled with immunoSEQ multiplex PCR; TCRdb holds only in-frame clones, not every one. In the table there are over 150,000 clones, more than 65% of which are singletons. Material: peripheral blood. Receptors originate from a man aged 65 to 85 with active or convalescent COVID-19. CDR3s include the opening cysteine and the closing phenylalanine or tryptophan. The D gene is left open where the match is weak. Rows give clone size only sometimes, using once, few, many, or a class for an expanded clone.

.	.	TRBJ2-7	TRBV10-3	TGTGCCATCAGTGAGTCACTCCTGCAGTACTTC	CAISESLLQYF
few	TRBD2	TRBJ2-1	TRBV7-6	TGTGCCAGCAGCTTAGCTGCAGGCCCTAGCGGGAGCTCCTACAATGAGCAGTTCTTC	CASSLAAGPSGSSYNEQFF
.	TRBD1	TRBJ1-5	TRBV7-9	TGTGCCAGCAGCTTGGACAGGGAGGGCAATCAGCCCCAGCATTTT	CASSLDREGNQPQHF
.	.	TRBJ1-1	TRBV7-2	TGTGCCAGCAGCTATAACGCAGTCCGCGGCACTGAAGCTTTCTTT	CASSYNAVRGTEAFF
once	.	TRBJ2-2	TRBV27	TGTGCCAGCAGTTGGAGTGGAAGAAACACCGGGGAGCTGTTTTTT	CASSWSGRNTGELFF
.	.	TRBJ2-2	TRBV4-3	TGCGCCAGCAGCCAAGATCTGGGGGGGCCGGACGGGGAGCTGTTTTTT	CASSQDLGGPDGELFF
.	.	TRBJ2-1	TRBV11-2	TGTGCCAGCAGCTTAGTCGGGTGGGGGGGCCTGAATGAGCAGTTCTTC	CASSLVGWGGLNEQFF
.	.	TRBJ2-4	TRBV3-1/TRBV3-2	TGTGCCAGCAGCCAAGGACGGGAAAACATTCAGTACTTC	CASSQGRENIQYF
.	TRBD1	TRBJ2-2	TRBV10-3	TGTGCCATCAGTGGGACAGGGGAGAACACCGGGGAGCTGTTTTTT	CAISGTGENTGELFF
.	TRBD1	TRBJ2-3	TRBV19	TGTGCCAGTAGGGACAGGGGACGATCCACAGATACGCAGTATTTT	CASRDRGRSTDTQYF
.	TRBD1	TRBJ1-2	TRBV7-2	TGTGCCAGCAGCTTAGATACAGGGGGCGAGAACTATGGCTACACCTTC	CASSLDTGGENYGYTF
.	.	TRBJ1-1	TRBV4-3	TGCGCCAGCAGCCCGGGACTATACAGGGTAGTCACTGAAGCTTTCTTT	CASSPGLYRVVTEAFF
.	TRBD2	TRBJ2-7	TRBV7-9	TGTGCCAGCAGCCCTTATAATGGACTAGCGGGCAGTAGCTCCTACGAGCAGTACTTC	CASSPYNGLAGSSSYEQYF
once	TRBD2	TRBJ2-5	TRBV7-2	TGTGCCAGCAGCAGGACTAGCGGGGGGCCTCTCTTGGAGACCCAGTACTTC	CASSRTSGGPLLETQYF
.	.	TRBJ2-2	TRBV9	TGTGCCAGCAGCGTGGACGGGAATTCTGGGGAGCTGTTTTTT	CASSVDGNSGELFF
.	TRBD2	TRBJ2-2	TRBV5-1	TGCGCCAGCAGCTCGAGCGGGGCTAACACCGGGGAGCTGTTTTTT	CASSSSGANTGELFF
.	TRBD1	TRBJ1-2	TRBV28	TGTGCCAGCAGTTTGGGGACAGAACATAACTATGGCTACACCTTC	CASSLGTEHNYGYTF
few	.	TRBJ1-3	TRBV4-3	TGCGCCAGCAGCCACGCTTCCACGCACGAGGCAGGGTCGCACACCATATATTTT	CASSHASTHEAGSHTIYF
.	.	TRBJ1-3	TRBV9	TGTGCCAGCAGCGTTCTAGATGGAAACACCATATATTTT	CASSVLDGNTIYF
.	.	TRBJ1-2	TRBV27	TGTGCCAGCAGTCCAAAACAGGGAATGGGATATGGCTACACCTTC	CASSPKQGMGYGYTF
once	TRBD2	TRBJ2-5	TRBV6-2/TRBV6-3	TGTGCCAGCAGCTCCCCTCCTAGCGGGAAAGAGACCCAGTACTTC	CASSSPPSGKETQYF
.	TRBD2	TRBJ2-1	TRBV24-1	TGTGCCACCAGTGATTTTGGGGGAGGACTAGCGGGAGACAATGAGCAGTTCTTC	CATSDFGGGLAGDNEQFF
.	.	TRBJ1-2	TRBV28	TGTGCCAGCAGTTATAAAGGGGTCTATGGCTACACCTTC	CASSYKGVYGYTF
.	.	TRBJ1-4	TRBV18	TGTGCCAGCTCACTTCGACCGGCGGTTGGAAAACTGTTTTTT	CASSLRPAVGKLFF